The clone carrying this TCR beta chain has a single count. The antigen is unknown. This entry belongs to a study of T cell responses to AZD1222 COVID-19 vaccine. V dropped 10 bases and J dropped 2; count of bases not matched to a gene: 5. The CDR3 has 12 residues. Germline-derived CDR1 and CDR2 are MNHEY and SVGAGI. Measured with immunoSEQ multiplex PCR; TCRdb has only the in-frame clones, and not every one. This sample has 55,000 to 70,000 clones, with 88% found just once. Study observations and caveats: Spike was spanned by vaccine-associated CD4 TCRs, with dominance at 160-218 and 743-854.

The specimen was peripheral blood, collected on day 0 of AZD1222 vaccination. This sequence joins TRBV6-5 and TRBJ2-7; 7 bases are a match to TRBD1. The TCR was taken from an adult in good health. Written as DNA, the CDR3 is TGTGCCACTGGACAGGAGCCCTACGAGCAGTACTTC. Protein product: CATGQEPYEQYF.